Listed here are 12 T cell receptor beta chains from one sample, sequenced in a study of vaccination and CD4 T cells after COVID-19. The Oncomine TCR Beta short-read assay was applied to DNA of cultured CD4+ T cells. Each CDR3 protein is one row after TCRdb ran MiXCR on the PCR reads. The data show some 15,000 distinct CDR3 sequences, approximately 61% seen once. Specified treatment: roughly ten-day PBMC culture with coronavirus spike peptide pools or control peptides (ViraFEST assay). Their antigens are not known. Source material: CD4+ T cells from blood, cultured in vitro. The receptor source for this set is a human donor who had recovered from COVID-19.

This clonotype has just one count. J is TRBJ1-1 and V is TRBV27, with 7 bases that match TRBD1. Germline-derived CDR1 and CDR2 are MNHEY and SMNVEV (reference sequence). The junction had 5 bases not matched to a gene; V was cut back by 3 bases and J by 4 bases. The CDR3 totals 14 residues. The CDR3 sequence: CASSFNRGGTEAFF. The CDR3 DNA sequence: TGTGCCAGCAGTTTTAACAGGGGAGGCACTGAAGCTTTCTTT.

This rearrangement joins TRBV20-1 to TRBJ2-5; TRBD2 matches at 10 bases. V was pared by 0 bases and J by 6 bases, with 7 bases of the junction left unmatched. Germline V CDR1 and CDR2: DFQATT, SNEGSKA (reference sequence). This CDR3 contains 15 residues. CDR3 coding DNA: TGCAGTGCTAGAGATCCGGCTAGCGGGAGTCAGACCCAGTACTTC. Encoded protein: CSARDPASGSQTQYF.

The CDR3 coding sequence is TGTGCCAGCAGACCTTTCACAGGAGTAGGGACCGTTCACCAGCATTTT. Protein sequence: CASRPFTGVGTVHQHF. The genes are TRBV6-2 or TRBV6-3 and TRBJ1-5; tentatively, D is TRBD1 (5 bases). V lost 6 bases to trimming and J lost 12 bases, with 27 bases between them. Germline V gives CDR1 MNHEY, CDR2 SVGEGT. The CDR3 sequence is 16 residues long.

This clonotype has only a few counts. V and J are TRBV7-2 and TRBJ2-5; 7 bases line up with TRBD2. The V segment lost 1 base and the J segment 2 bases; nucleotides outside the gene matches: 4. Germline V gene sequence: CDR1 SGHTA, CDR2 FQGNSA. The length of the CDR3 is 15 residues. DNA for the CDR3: TGTGCCAGCAGCTTAGTGGGGGGGGAACAAGAGACCCAGTACTTC. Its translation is CASSLVGGEQETQYF.

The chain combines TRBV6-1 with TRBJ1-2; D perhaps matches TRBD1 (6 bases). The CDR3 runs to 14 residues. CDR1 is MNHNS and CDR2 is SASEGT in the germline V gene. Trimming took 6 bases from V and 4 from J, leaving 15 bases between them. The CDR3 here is CASSEGGLGYGYTF. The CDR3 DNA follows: TGTGCCAGCAGCGAGGGGGGTTTGGGCTATGGCTACACCTTC.

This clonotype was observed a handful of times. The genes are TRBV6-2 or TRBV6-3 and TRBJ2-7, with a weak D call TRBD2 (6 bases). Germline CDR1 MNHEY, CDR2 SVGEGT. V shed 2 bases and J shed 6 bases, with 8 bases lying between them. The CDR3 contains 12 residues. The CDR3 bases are TGTGCCAGCAGTTACCGGAGGGGCGAGCAGTACTTC. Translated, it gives CASSYRRGEQYF.

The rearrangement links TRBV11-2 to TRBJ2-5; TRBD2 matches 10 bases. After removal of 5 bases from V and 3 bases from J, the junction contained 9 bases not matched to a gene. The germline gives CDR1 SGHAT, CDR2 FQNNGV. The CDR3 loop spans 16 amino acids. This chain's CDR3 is CASSEREGGLEETQYF. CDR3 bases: TGTGCCAGCAGCGAGCGGGAGGGCGGATTGGAAGAGACCCAGTACTTC.

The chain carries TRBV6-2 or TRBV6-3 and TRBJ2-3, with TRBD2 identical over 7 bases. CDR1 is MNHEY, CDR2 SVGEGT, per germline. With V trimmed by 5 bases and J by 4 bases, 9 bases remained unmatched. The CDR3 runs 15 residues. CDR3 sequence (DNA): TGTGCCAGCAGTGACGCGGGAGCCCGAGCAGATACGCAGTATTTT. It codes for CASSDAGARADTQYF.

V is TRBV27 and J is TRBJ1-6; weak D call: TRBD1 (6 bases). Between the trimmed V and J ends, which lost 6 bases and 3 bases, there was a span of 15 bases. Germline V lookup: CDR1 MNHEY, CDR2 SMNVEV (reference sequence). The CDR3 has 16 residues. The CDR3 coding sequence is TGTGCCAGCAGCGCGGAGGGGGGCGGCTATAATTCACCCCTCCACTTT. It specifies CASSAEGGGYNSPLHF.

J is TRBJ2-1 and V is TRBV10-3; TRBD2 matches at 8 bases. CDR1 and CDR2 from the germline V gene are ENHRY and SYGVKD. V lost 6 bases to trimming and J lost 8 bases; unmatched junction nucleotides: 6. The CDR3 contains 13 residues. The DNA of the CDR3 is TGTGCCATCAGAGGCGGGGGGCTGGATGAGCAGTTCTTC. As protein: CAIRGGGLDEQFF.

In DNA, the CDR3 is TGTGCCAGCAGCCGACAGGGAAACTATGGCTACACCTTC. The encoded protein is CASSRQGNYGYTF. The genes are TRBV2 and TRBJ1-2, with 7 bases that match TRBD1. J was trimmed by 2 bases and V by 6 bases; bases with no gene match: 3. The CDR3 covers 13 residues. Germline lookup yields CDR1 SNHLY and CDR2 FYNNEI.

In nucleotides, the CDR3 is TGTGCCAGCAGTTTAGGGCTAGCGGGAGGGTCGGTCGGGGAGCTGTTTTTT. This codes for CASSLGLAGGSVGELFF. The chain employs TRBV27 and TRBJ2-2; 12 bases are a match to TRBD2. V was clipped by 2 bases and J by 7 bases; unmatched bases: 8. From germline, CDR1 is MNHEY and CDR2 SMNVEV (reference sequence). The CDR3 totals 17 residues.